The rows below give T cell receptor beta chains drawn from one sample of a study of beta chain features in type 1 diabetes. Profiling relied on immunoSEQ multiplex PCR, and the TCRdb table lists in-frame clones only, not all of them. This sample has about 360,000 clones, with roughly 13% found just once. The sequencing input was naive CD4+ T cells from blood. The receptors were sampled from a man aged 18 to 35 in good health. Each CDR3 is given with its conserved first and last residue. The order of the fields is J gene, V gene, D gene, clone size, CDR3 DNA, CDR3 protein. The D gene is left open where the match is weak. The size field is filled for only some rows; it gives once, few, many or a size class.

TRBJ1-5 | TRBV2 | . | . | TGTGCCAGCAGTGGTGGCAGCGCTAATCAGCCCCAGCATTTT | CASSGGSANQPQHF
TRBJ2-7 | TRBV14 | . | . | TGTGCCAGCAGCCATCGACAGGAATCCTACGAGCAGTACTTC | CASSHRQESYEQYF
TRBJ1-6 | TRBV14 | . | few | TGTGCCAGCAGCCAAGGCGGTGTTAATTCACCCCTCCACTTT | CASSQGGVNSPLHF
TRBJ1-2 | TRBV29-1 | . | few | TGCAGCGCCCTGGGCGGGCCGATTGCTAACTATGGCTACACCTTC | CSALGGPIANYGYTF
TRBJ2-1 | TRBV7-2 | . | few | TGTGCCAGCAGTTCGATGGAGGGATACAATGAGCAGTTCTTC | CASSSMEGYNEQFF
TRBJ1-1 | TRBV30 | . | . | TGTGCCTGGAGGACCCAGGGTGGGACTGAAGCTTTCTTT | CAWRTQGGTEAFF
TRBJ2-3 | TRBV5-4 | . | . | TGTGCCAGCAGCTCAGCGGGTAGTGCGACAGATACGCAGTATTTT | CASSSAGSATDTQYF
TRBJ1-2 | TRBV7-2 | TRBD1 | . | TGTACCAGCAGCCCTAGACAGGGGGATGATGGCTACACCTTC | CTSSPRQGDDGYTF
TRBJ1-1 | TRBV7-9 | TRBD1 | . | TGTGCCAGCAGTCAAACAGGGGGCACTGAAGCTTTCTTT | CASSQTGGTEAFF
TRBJ2-5 | TRBV27 | TRBD1 | . | TGTGCCAGCAGGATCGGGACAGACCGAGGGGAGACCCAGTACTTC | CASRIGTDRGETQYF
TRBJ2-5 | TRBV10-3 | . | few | TGTGCCATCAGTGAGGTCGGCGGGCAAGAGACCCAGTACTTC | CAISEVGGQETQYF
TRBJ1-2 | TRBV7-8 | . | few | TGTGCCAGCAGCCCCCGGTCCGGGGTTGGCTACACCTTC | CASSPRSGVGYTF
TRBJ2-4 | TRBV5-1 | TRBD2 | . | TGCGCCAGCAGCAGGGGACTAGCGAGGTTGAGTGGGGCCAAAAACATTCAGTACTTC | CASSRGLARLSGAKNIQYF
TRBJ2-1 | TRBV6-6 | . | few | TGTGCCAGCAGTTGGACAAGGAGCTCCTACAATGAGCAGTTCTTC | CASSWTRSSYNEQFF
TRBJ2-7 | TRBV28 | . | few | TGTGCCAGCAGACAAGGTCACTCCACAGCCTACGAGCAGTACTTC | CASRQGHSTAYEQYF
TRBJ2-7 | TRBV7-7 | . | . | TGTGCCAGCAGCTTAGCGCAGACCTACGAGCAGTACTTC | CASSLAQTYEQYF
TRBJ2-2 | TRBV2 | TRBD1 | . | TGTGCCAGCACCGTAGACAGGGGAACCGGGGAGCTGTTTTTT | CASTVDRGTGELFF
TRBJ2-5 | TRBV15 | TRBD1 | . | TGTGCCACCAGCGGACAGGGGGTCCAAGAGACCCAGTACTTC | CATSGQGVQETQYF
TRBJ2-7 | TRBV6-5 | TRBD1 | . | TGTGCCAGCAGCCGAGGGACAGGCGGAGACGAGCAGTACTTC | CASSRGTGGDEQYF
TRBJ1-5 | TRBV28 | . | . | TGTGCCAGCAGCCCACCCACAGGCCAGCCCCAGCATTTT | CASSPPTGQPQHF
TRBJ2-7 | TRBV19 | . | few | TGTGCCAGTAGTACCCAGGCTACCTACGAGCAGTACTTC | CASSTQATYEQYF
TRBJ2-1 | TRBV28 | TRBD1 | few | TGTGCCATCCAAACCGTCGGGACAGGGGGCCGCAATGAGCAGTTCTTC | CAIQTVGTGGRNEQFF
TRBJ2-1 | TRBV7-2 | . | . | TGTGCCAGCAGCTTAGAACGGGGTGGTGAGCAGTTCTTC | CASSLERGGEQFF
TRBJ2-4 | TRBV5-5 | TRBD2 | few | TGTGCCAGCATCCGGGACTCCCGGGAGGACATTCAGTACTTC | CASIRDSREDIQYF
TRBJ2-6 | TRBV30 | . | . | TGTGCCTGGAGTCAGGGGTCTGGGGCCAACGTCCTGACTTTC | CAWSQGSGANVLTF
TRBJ2-7 | TRBV30 | . | few | TGTGCCTGGAGTGTAACCCTGGGCAACTACGAGCAGTACTTC | CAWSVTLGNYEQYF
TRBJ1-3 | TRBV18 | . | . | TGTGCCAGCTCACCTGGGGCGCTCTACACCATATATTTT | CASSPGALYTIYF
TRBJ2-1 | TRBV5-1 | TRBD2 | few | TGCGCCAGCAGCCTGAGGACTAGCGGGGATAATGAGCAGTTCTTC | CASSLRTSGDNEQFF
TRBJ2-7 | TRBV7-9 | . | few | TGTGCCAGCAGCTTAGACCCGGGTTACAACGAGCAGTACTTC | CASSLDPGYNEQYF
TRBJ2-3 | TRBV5-6 | . | few | TGTGCCAGCAGCTTGTTTGGGAGCGGCCCAGATACGCAGTATTTT | CASSLFGSGPDTQYF
TRBJ2-7 | TRBV29-1 | TRBD1 | . | TGCAGCGTAGACAGGGGGCTGGGCGAGCAGTACTTC | CSVDRGLGEQYF
TRBJ1-3 | TRBV5-1 | . | . | TGCGCCAGCAGCCCCAGGGTCTCTGGAAACACCATATATTTT | CASSPRVSGNTIYF
TRBJ2-6 | TRBV18 | TRBD1 | once | TGTGCCAGCTCACCGGGACAGGGGTCTGGGGCCAACGTCCTGACTTTC | CASSPGQGSGANVLTF
TRBJ1-5 | TRBV7-2 | . | . | TGTGCCAGTGCAAACAGGCGAGGTCAGCCCCAGCATTTT | CASANRRGQPQHF
TRBJ2-1 | TRBV30 | TRBD1 | few | TGTGCCTGGAGTCGGACAGGGATATACAATGAGCAGTTCTTC | CAWSRTGIYNEQFF
TRBJ2-7 | TRBV20-1 | TRBD1 | once | TGCAGTGCGACAGGGGCCTACGAGCAGTACTTC | CSATGAYEQYF
TRBJ2-7 | TRBV9 | . | few | TGTGCCAGCAGCCGAGACCCCGGGACAACCTACGAGCAGTACTTC | CASSRDPGTTYEQYF
TRBJ2-7 | TRBV13 | . | . | TGTGCCAGCAGCTTAGGTGCAGGGATGGTCCACGAGCAGTACTTC | CASSLGAGMVHEQYF
TRBJ2-3 | TRBV28 | . | few | TGTGCCAGCAGTTTTCTTGGCAGGGATCGGACAGATACGCAGTATTTT | CASSFLGRDRTDTQYF
TRBJ2-7 | TRBV20-1 | . | few | TGCAGTGCTAGTCTCTCCTACGAGCAGTACTTC | CSASLSYEQYF
TRBJ2-7 | TRBV7-2 | . | . | TGTGCCAGCAGCTTAGGGCTCGGGGAGCAGTACTTC | CASSLGLGEQYF
TRBJ2-7 | TRBV6-5 | TRBD2 | . | TGTGCCAGCAGTTACGGGGGGGGATCCTACGAGCAGTACTTC | CASSYGGGSYEQYF
TRBJ2-5 | TRBV7-9 | . | once | TGTGCCAGCAGCTTAGTTGAGAGCCAGTACTTC | CASSLVESQYF
TRBJ1-5 | TRBV10-3 | . | few | TGTGCCATCAAGGTAACCCGGGGTTTCCAGCCCCAGCATTTT | CAIKVTRGFQPQHF
TRBJ2-7 | TRBV5-4 | TRBD1 | . | TGTGCCAGCAGCGGAGGGACAGGGCCTACCTACGAGCAGTACTTC | CASSGGTGPTYEQYF